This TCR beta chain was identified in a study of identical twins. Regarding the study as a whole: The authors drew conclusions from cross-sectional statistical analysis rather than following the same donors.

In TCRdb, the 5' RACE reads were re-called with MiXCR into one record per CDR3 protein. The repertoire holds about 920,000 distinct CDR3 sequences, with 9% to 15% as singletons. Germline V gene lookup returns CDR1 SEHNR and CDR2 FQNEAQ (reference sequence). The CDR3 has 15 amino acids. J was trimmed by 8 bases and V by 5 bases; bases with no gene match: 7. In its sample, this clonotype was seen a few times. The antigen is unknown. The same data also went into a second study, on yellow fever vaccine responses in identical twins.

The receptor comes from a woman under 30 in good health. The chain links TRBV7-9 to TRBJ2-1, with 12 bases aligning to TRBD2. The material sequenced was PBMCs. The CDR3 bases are TGTGCCAGCAGCCCACCACTAGCGGGAGGCCATGAGCAGTTCTTC. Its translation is CASSPPLAGGHEQFF.